This T cell receptor beta chain was captured by sequencing in a study of T cell responses to AZD1222 COVID-19 vaccine. Study-level results: Donors, mostly white British, included more females; clonal diversity was possibly underestimated. At baseline, seropositivity was found in only six AZD1222 recipients.

Points on this clone: Its antigen is currently unknown.

Using immunoSEQ multiplex PCR, the repertoire was profiled, and TCRdb retains in-frame clones only, with some absent. The sample lists about 150,000 clones, approximately 89% occurring once. CDR3 size: 18 residues. V was clipped by 5 bases and J by 1 base, with 23 bases between them. Germline CDR1 and CDR2: LGHDT and YNNKEL (reference sequence). This TCR was sampled from an adult in good health. The material sequenced was peripheral blood, taken on day 0 of AZD1222 vaccination. This rearrangement joins TRBV3-1 (or the pseudogene TRBV3-2) to TRBJ1-2; possible D gene TRBD1, 6 bases. The CDR3 sequence is CASSSTTSGAPLNYGYTF. The DNA for the CDR3 is TGTGCCAGCAGCTCGACTACATCGGGGGCGCCCCTTAACTATGGCTACACCTTC.